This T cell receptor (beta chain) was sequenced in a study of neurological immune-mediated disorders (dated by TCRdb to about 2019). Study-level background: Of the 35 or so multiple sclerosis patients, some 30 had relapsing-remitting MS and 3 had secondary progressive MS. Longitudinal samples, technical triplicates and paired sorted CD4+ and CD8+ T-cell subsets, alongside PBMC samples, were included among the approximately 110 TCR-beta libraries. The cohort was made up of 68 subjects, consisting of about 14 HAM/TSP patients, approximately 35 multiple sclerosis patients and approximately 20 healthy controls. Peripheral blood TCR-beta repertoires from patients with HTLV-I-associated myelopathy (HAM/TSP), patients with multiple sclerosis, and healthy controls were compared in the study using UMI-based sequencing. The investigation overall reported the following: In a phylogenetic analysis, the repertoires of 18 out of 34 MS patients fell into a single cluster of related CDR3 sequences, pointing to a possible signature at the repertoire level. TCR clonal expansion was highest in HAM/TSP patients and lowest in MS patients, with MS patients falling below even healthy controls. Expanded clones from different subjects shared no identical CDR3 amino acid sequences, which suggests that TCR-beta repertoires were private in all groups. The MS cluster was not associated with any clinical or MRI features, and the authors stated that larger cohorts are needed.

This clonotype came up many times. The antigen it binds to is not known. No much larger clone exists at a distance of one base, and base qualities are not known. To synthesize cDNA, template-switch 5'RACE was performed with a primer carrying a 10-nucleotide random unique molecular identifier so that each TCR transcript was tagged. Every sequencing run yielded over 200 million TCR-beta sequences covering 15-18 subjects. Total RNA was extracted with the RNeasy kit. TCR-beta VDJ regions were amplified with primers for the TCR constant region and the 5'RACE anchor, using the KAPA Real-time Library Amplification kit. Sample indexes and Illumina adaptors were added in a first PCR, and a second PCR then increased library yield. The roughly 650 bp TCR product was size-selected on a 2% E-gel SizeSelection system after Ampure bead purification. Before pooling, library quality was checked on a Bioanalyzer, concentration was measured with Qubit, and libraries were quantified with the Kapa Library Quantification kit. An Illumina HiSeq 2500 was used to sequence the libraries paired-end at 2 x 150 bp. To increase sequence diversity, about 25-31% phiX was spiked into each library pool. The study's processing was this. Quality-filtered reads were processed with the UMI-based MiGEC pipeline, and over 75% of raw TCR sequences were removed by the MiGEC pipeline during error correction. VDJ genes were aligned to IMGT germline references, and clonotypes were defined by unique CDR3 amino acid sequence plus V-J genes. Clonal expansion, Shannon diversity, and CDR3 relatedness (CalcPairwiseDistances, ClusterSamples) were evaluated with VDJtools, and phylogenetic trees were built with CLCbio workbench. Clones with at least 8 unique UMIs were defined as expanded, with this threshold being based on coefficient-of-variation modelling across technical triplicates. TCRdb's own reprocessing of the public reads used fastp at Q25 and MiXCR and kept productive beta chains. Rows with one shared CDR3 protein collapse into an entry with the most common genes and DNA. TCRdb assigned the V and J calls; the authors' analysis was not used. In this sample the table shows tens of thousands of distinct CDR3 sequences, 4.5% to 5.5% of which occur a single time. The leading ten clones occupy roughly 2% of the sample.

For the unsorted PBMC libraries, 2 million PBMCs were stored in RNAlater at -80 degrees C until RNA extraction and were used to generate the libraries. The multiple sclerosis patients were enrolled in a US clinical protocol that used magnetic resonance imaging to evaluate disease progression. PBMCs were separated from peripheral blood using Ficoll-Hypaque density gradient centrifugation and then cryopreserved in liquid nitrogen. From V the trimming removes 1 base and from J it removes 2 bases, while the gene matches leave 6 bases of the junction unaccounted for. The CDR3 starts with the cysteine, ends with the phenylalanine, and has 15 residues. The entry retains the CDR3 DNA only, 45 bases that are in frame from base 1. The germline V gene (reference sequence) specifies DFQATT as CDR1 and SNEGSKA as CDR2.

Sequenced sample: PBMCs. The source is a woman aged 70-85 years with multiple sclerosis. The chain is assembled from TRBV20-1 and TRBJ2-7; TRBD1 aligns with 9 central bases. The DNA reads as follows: TGCAGTGCTAGAGCGCCGGGACAGGGAACCTACGAGCAGTACTTC. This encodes CSARAPGQGTYEQYF.